The 23 T cell receptor beta chains given below trace back to one sample, sequenced in a study of blood T cell repertoires in COVID-19. Assay: immunoSEQ multiplex PCR; the TCRdb copy retains only in-frame clones and omits some. This sample carries 450,000 to 500,000 clones, around 90% of them seen once, and the ten largest clones take approximately 0.7%. The specimen was PBMCs or T cells enriched from blood (not recorded which). All receptors come from a woman aged 18-29 years who had recovered from COVID-19.

Remarks on this clone: This sample also contains other DNA sequences that code for the same CDR3. The chain couples TRBV12-3 or TRBV12-4 to TRBJ2-7; the D is unclear. The CDR3 runs to 12 residues. V was cut by 5 bases and J by 3 bases, with 8 bases left in between. CDR3 sequence (DNA): TGTGCCAGCAGTCTCTCTTACTACGAGCAGTACTTC. Translated: CASSLSYYEQYF.

The chain is built from TRBV9 and TRBJ1-4, with D uncertain. Trimming shortened V by 4 bases and J by 3 bases, and 16 bases separated the two germline ends. The CDR3 runs 16 residues. Germline V gives CDR1 SGDLS, CDR2 YYNGEE. The DNA for the CDR3 is TGTGCCAGCAGCCCCTCCCGGGGTCGAGCTAATGAAAAACTGTTTTTT. Its translation is CASSPSRGRANEKLFF.

This clone has just one count. The V gene is TRBV25-1, the J gene TRBJ2-3, with 8 bases fitting TRBD2. V was pared by 10 bases and J by 5 bases, with 11 bases of the junction left unmatched. Looked up from germline, CDR1 is MGHDK and CDR2 is SYGVNS. CDR3 length: 14 amino acids. DNA for the CDR3: TGTGCCACCCGGGAGGGGGGCACAATAGATACGCAGTATTTT. This translates into CATREGGTIDTQYF.

This clone was detected only once. This rearrangement joins TRBV11-2 to TRBJ2-7; 10 nucleotides agree with TRBD2. V lost 5 bases, J lost 3 bases, and 4 bases stayed unmatched. Germline CDR1 is SGHAT and CDR2 is FQNNGV. The CDR3 runs to 14 residues. CDR3 nucleotide sequence: TGTGCCAGCAGCCGAGCGGGGGGGATCTACGAGCAGTACTTC. Protein product: CASSRAGGIYEQYF.

The chain links TRBV11-2 to TRBJ2-4; D is ambiguous. Trimming cost V 3 bases and J 2 bases, with 5 bases left between them. The germline V gene has CDR1 SGHAT and CDR2 FQNNGV. This CDR3 has 13 residues. CDR3 loop: CASSFVTKNIQYF. CDR3 DNA: TGTGCCAGCAGCTTTGTTACCAAAAACATTCAGTACTTC.

Concerning this clone: The sample has other DNA sequences that encode this CDR3 too. The gene calls are TRBV10-1 and TRBJ1-1; D uncertain. The CDR3 has 13 amino acids. CDR1 and CDR2 from the germline V gene are WNHNN and SYGVQD (reference sequence). V lost 2 bases, J lost 1 base, and 5 bases lay in between. CDR3 nucleotide sequence: TGCGCCAGCAGTGAGGCGGGGAACACTGAAGCTTTCTTT. Its protein product is CASSEAGNTEAFF.

The V gene is TRBV28, the J gene TRBJ1-2, with D uncertain. With 7 bases removed from V and 2 bases from J, the gap between germline ends came to 8 bases. There are 12 residues in the CDR3. Germline CDR1 MDHEN, CDR2 SYDVKM. CDR3 sequence: CASNFLNYGYTF. In nucleotides, the CDR3 is TGTGCCAGCAACTTTTTGAACTATGGCTACACCTTC.

This chain joins TRBV28 and TRBJ2-5; 9 nucleotides line up with TRBD2. This CDR3 contains 17 residues. The germline V gene encodes CDR1 MDHEN and CDR2 SYDVKM. The ends lost 2 bases at V and 4 bases at J; junction bases unmatched: 11. CDR3 sequence (DNA): TGTGCCAGCAGTTTAAGGGTGGCGGGGGGGCAACGAGAGACCCAGTACTTC. Amino acids: CASSLRVAGGQRETQYF.

The rearrangement joins TRBV30 to TRBJ1-1, with D tentatively TRBD1 (6 bases). The germline gives CDR1 GTSNPN, CDR2 SVGIG (reference sequence). The V end lost 0 bases, the J end lost 1 base, and 15 bases lay between the germline ends. CDR3 length equals 16 residues. In nucleotides, the CDR3 is TGTGCCTGGAGTGTTGGGGGCGATTGGAGGAACACTGAAGCTTTCTTT. Its protein is CAWSVGGDWRNTEAFF.

The J gene is TRBJ1-1, the V gene TRBV30; tentatively, D is TRBD1 (6 bases). Per germline, CDR1 GTSNPN and CDR2 SVGIG (reference sequence). V lost 0 bases, J lost 6 bases, and 14 bases lay in between. The CDR3 sequence is 14 residues long. The DNA of the CDR3 is TGTGCCTGGAGTGTAAAGGGGGATCGGGCTGAAGCTTTCTTT. Its translation is CAWSVKGDRAEAFF.

Comment on this clone: Other DNA sequences in the sample encode the same CDR3. This chain joins TRBV19 and TRBJ2-5; 9 bases are a match to TRBD1. The germline V gene encodes CDR1 LNHDA and CDR2 SQIVND (reference sequence). CDR3 length: 14 residues. V trimming: 3 bases; J trimming: 3 bases; junction bases outside the gene matches: 2. Written as DNA, the CDR3 is TGTGCCAGTAGTATCCGGACAGGGGAAGAGACCCAGTACTTC. Translating gives CASSIRTGEETQYF.

Comments on this clone: Other DNA variants within this sample encode the same CDR3. The chain has TRBV19 and TRBJ2-7; perhaps TRBD1 as D (5 bases). Trimming took off 2 bases at V and 4 bases at J, with 9 bases between the two ends. CDR3 length: 13 residues. Germline CDR1 and CDR2: LNHDA and SQIVND (reference sequence). Here the CDR3 reads CASSIRQGYEQYF. The CDR3, as DNA: TGTGCCAGTAGTATACGGCAGGGTTACGAGCAGTACTTC.

This chain joins TRBV5-1 and TRBJ1-1; TRBD1 agrees at 7 bases. J gave up 4 bases and V 2 bases, and 8 bases lay outside the gene matches. Germline V gene data show CDR1 as SGHRS and CDR2 as YFSETQ. The CDR3 sequence is 15 residues long. CDR3 sequence (DNA): TGCGCCAGCAGCTTATCTCAGGGGGGCGGCACTGAAGCTTTCTTT. It codes for CASSLSQGGGTEAFF.

The chain has TRBV5-4 and TRBJ2-1, with 10 nucleotides matching TRBD2. This CDR3 contains 18 residues. Germline V CDR1 and CDR2: SGHNT, YYREEE (reference sequence). V was pared by 4 bases and J by 0 bases, with 10 bases of the junction left unmatched. The CDR3 region has the DNA TGTGCCAGCAGCACCGTAGCGGGGGGTAAAAACTCCTACAATGAGCAGTTCTTC. It translates to CASSTVAGGKNSYNEQFF.

The chain carries TRBV3-1 (or the pseudogene TRBV3-2) and TRBJ2-7; 11 nucleotides agree with TRBD1. This CDR3 region has 13 residues. CDR1 and CDR2 (germline): LGHDT, YNNKEL (reference sequence). Trimming cost V 5 bases and J 5 bases; bases outside gene matches: 2. CDR3 residues: CASSGDRGNEQYF. CDR3 DNA: TGTGCCAGCAGCGGGGACAGGGGGAACGAGCAGTACTTC.

V usage is TRBV5-1 and J usage is TRBJ2-5; the match to TRBD1 covers 9 bases. CDR3 size: 17 residues. CDR1 and CDR2 from the germline V gene are SGHRS and YFSETQ. V was pared by 5 bases and J by 0 bases, with 11 bases of the junction left unmatched. The CDR3 loop is CASRIQQGAENQETQYF. CDR3 in DNA: TGCGCCAGCAGGATCCAACAGGGGGCGGAGAACCAAGAGACCCAGTACTTC.

The chain combines TRBV5-4 with TRBJ1-1; the D gene is possibly TRBD1 (5 bases). Germline assignment: CDR1 SGHNT and CDR2 YYREEE (reference sequence). The CDR3 covers 13 residues. The ends were cut back, 1 base at V and 4 bases at J, with 8 bases in the middle. The CDR3 nucleotides read TGTGCCAGCAGCTTGATGGGGGGCACTGAAGCTTTCTTT. Protein sequence: CASSLMGGTEAFF.

The chain combines TRBV6-5 with TRBJ2-6; no definite D call. V shed 1 base and J shed 0 bases, with 4 bases lying between them. Per germline, CDR1 MNHEY and CDR2 SVGAGI. The CDR3 is made up of 15 amino acids. CDR3 DNA: TGTGCCAGCAGTTACTTGGCCTCTGGGGCCAACGTCCTGACTTTC. Encoded protein: CASSYLASGANVLTF.

CDR3 loop: CASSLYPGGLSETQYF. The CDR3 DNA reads as TGTGCCAGCAGCTTATATCCAGGGGGCCTCTCGGAGACCCAGTACTTC. This chain links TRBV7-2 with TRBJ2-5, with 8 bases fitting TRBD1. The J segment lost 5 bases and the V segment lost 2 bases, leaving 10 bases of the junction unmatched. The V gene's germline CDR1 is SGHTA and CDR2 FQGNSA. The CDR3 runs 16 residues. Full variable domain (outside the CDR3, taken from reference TRBV7-2 and TRBJ2-5): GAGVSQSPSNKVTEKGKDVELRCDPISGHTALYWYRQSLGQGLEFLIYFQGNSAPDKSGLPSDRFSAERTGGSVSTLTIQRTQQEDSAVYLCASSLYPGGLSETQYFGPGTRLLVL.

The table lists this clone with a count of one. This CDR3 is CASSLSGQVDTYEQYF. In DNA form, the CDR3 reads TGTGCCAGCAGTTTATCCGGTCAGGTAGACACCTACGAGCAGTACTTC. V usage is TRBV27 and J usage is TRBJ2-7; unclear D gene. The CDR3 sequence is 16 residues long. V was pared by 0 bases and J by 2 bases, with 14 bases between. From germline, CDR1 is MNHEY and CDR2 SMNVEV (reference sequence).

This chain uses TRBV30 with TRBJ2-3; a weak D match, TRBD2 (5 bases). The CDR3 consists of 16 residues. Germline CDR1 is GTSNPN and CDR2 is SVGIG (reference sequence). With 0 bases removed from V and 3 bases from J, the gap between germline ends came to 16 bases. CDR3 sequence: CAWSVLGLAGTDTQYF. CDR3 sequence (DNA): TGTGCCTGGAGTGTACTAGGGCTAGCCGGAACAGATACGCAGTATTTT.

The J gene is TRBJ2-7, the V gene TRBV11-2; 9 bases fit TRBD1. Germline trimming cut 4 bases from V and 4 bases from J; bases unmatched to any gene: 8. The CDR3 has 15 residues. CDR1 SGHAT and CDR2 FQNNGV come from the germline V gene. The CDR3 coding sequence is TGTGCCAGCAGCTACACAGGGGGCTGGTCTTACGAGCAGTACTTC. Amino acids: CASSYTGGWSYEQYF.

This chain links TRBV29-1 with TRBJ1-2, with unresolved D. The CDR3 is 12 amino acids. Germline V lookup: CDR1 SQVTM, CDR2 ANQGSEA. Trimming pared 8 bases from V and 3 bases from J, leaving 13 bases between. Here the CDR3 DNA reads TGCAGCCGTCGGACCGGGGACTATGGCTACACCTTC. Translated: CSRRTGDYGYTF. Full variable domain (outside the CDR3, taken from reference TRBV29-1 and TRBJ1-2): SAVISQKPSRDICQRGTSLTIQCQVDSQVTMMFWYRQQPGQSLTLIATANQGSEATYESGFVIDKFPISRPNLTFSTLTVSNMSPEDSSIYLCSRRTGDYGYTFGSGTRLTVV.